Listed below are T cell receptor beta chains from one sample, sequenced in a study of T cell responses to AZD1222 COVID-19 vaccine. Profiled with immunoSEQ multiplex PCR; TCRdb holds only in-frame clones, not every one. Here the sample spans 99,000 or so clones, roughly nine tenths being singletons. The source was peripheral blood, collected 28 days after the second AZD1222 dose. The origin of the receptors is an adult who received the AZD1222 COVID-19 vaccine. The CDR3 runs from the conserved cysteine through the conserved F or W. D genes are given only for firm matches. Where a row states a size, it is once, few, many or the class of an expanded clone; other rows omit it.

TRBD2,16,.,TRBV4-1,TRBJ2-1,TGCGCCAGCAGCCAATCCCTAGCGGGAGTCTACAATGAGCAGTTCTTC,CASSQSLAGVYNEQFF
.,14,.,TRBV6-5,TRBJ1-1,TGTGCCAGCAGTTACTCGTTGGCCAACACTGAAGCTTTCTTT,CASSYSLANTEAFF
TRBD1,14,.,TRBV6-5,TRBJ2-7,TGTGCCAGCAACCGGGACAGCTCAGCCTACGAGCAGTACTTC,CASNRDSSAYEQYF
TRBD2,17,.,TRBV11-2,TRBJ2-1,TGTGCCAGCAGCTTTTGGGCTGTTAGCGGGAGGTTCAATGAGCAGTTCTTC,CASSFWAVSGRFNEQFF
.,14,.,TRBV3-1/TRBV3-2,TRBJ2-1,TGTGCCAGCAGCCTAAGGGTGTCTCGGGGTGAGCAGTTCTTC,CASSLRVSRGEQFF
TRBD1,17,.,TRBV5-5,TRBJ2-5,TGTGCCAGCAGCTTTCCCCCAGCACAGGGGGCACCAACGTCTCAGTACTTC,CASSFPPAQGAPTSQYF
.,13,.,TRBV27,TRBJ2-7,TGTGCCAGCAGTTTTCGGGCAGCCTACGAGCAGTACTTC,CASSFRAAYEQYF
.,13,.,TRBV10-2,TRBJ2-7,TGCGCCAGCAGGGTGGACGGGCCCTACGAGCAGTACTTC,CASRVDGPYEQYF
TRBD1,13,.,TRBV29-1,TRBJ2-7,TGCAGCGCTAATGGACAGGGGGCATACGAGCAGTACTTC,CSANGQGAYEQYF
.,15,.,TRBV7-2,TRBJ1-5,TGTGCCAGCAGCTTCATATCAGGGTCGAATCAGCCCCAGCATTTT,CASSFISGSNQPQHF
.,15,.,TRBV3-1/TRBV3-2,TRBJ2-7,TGTGCCAGCAGCCTATTGGGGGTAAGCCTGGTCGAGCAGTACTTC,CASSLLGVSLVEQYF
.,13,.,TRBV19,TRBJ1-1,TGTGCCAGTAATCGGGGAGGGGGCACTGAAGCTTTCTTT,CASNRGGGTEAFF
TRBD2,20,few,TRBV28,TRBJ2-5,TGTGCCAGCAGTACTTGGGGTGGGGTCCTAGCGGGAGTACCGGGAAAGACCCAGTACTTC,CASSTWGGVLAGVPGKTQYF
.,15,few,TRBV3-1/TRBV3-2,TRBJ2-1,TGTGCCAGCAGCCACCCCACGGACGGGGTATATGAGCAGTTCTTC,CASSHPTDGVYEQFF
TRBD1,16,.,TRBV19,TRBJ1-1,TGTGCCAGTACCACACTTCGGACAGGGTTGAACACTGAAGCTTTCTTT,CASTTLRTGLNTEAFF
TRBD2,17,once,TRBV9,TRBJ2-7,TGTGCCAGCAGCGCCGTACGGGACGGGAGGGCCCCCCGCGAGCAGTACTTC,CASSAVRDGRAPREQYF
.,11,once,TRBV2,TRBJ2-7,TGTGCCAGCAGGGAAACCTACGAGCAGTACTTC,CASRETYEQYF
TRBD2,18,.,TRBV6-1,TRBJ2-2,TGTGCCAGCAGTGAAGCGGTACTAGCGGGAGTAGGGGGCGGGGAGCTGTTTTTT,CASSEAVLAGVGGGELFF
.,13,.,TRBV2,TRBJ2-3,TGTGCCAGCAGTTCCCGGGAAACAGATACGCAGTATTTT,CASSSRETDTQYF
.,16,.,TRBV18,TRBJ1-3,TGTGCCAGCTCACCACCCTCTGGTCCACCTGGAAACACCATATATTTT,CASSPPSGPPGNTIYF
TRBD2,15,.,TRBV7-2,TRBJ2-2,TGTGCCAGCAGCTTAGCGGCGGGGGTAGGCGGGGAGCTGTTTTTT,CASSLAAGVGGELFF
TRBD2,14,.,TRBV20-1,TRBJ2-7,TGCAGTGCTAGTACAGGGACTAGCGGGGGCAAGCAGTACTTC,CSASTGTSGGKQYF
.,12,.,TRBV7-9,TRBJ2-2,TGTGCCAGCAGCCCCTCTCCCGGGGAGCTGTTTTTT,CASSPSPGELFF
TRBD1,15,.,TRBV7-8,TRBJ1-3,TGTGCCAGCAGCTTACTACAGGGGCGAGGAAACACCATATATTTT,CASSLLQGRGNTIYF
TRBD2,12,.,TRBV27,TRBJ2-7,TGTGCCAGCAGTTTGGGGGGGGACGAGCAGTACTTC,CASSLGGDEQYF
.,14,.,TRBV6-5,TRBJ1-2,TGTGCCAGCACTAATGGGGCCTCTACGTATGGCTACACCTTC,CASTNGASTYGYTF